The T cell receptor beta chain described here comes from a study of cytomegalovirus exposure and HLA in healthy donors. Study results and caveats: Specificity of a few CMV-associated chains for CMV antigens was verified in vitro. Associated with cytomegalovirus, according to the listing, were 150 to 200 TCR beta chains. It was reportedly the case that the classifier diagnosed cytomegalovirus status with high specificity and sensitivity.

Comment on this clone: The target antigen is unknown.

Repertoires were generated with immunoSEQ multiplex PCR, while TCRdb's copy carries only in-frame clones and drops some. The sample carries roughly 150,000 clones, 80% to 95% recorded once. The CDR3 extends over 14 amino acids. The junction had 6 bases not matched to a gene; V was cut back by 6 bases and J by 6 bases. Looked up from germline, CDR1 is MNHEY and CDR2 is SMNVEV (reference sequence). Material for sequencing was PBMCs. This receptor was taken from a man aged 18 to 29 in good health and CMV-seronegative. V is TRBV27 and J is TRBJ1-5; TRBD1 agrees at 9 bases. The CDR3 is CASSSQGAPQPQHF. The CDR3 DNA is TGTGCCAGCAGCTCACAGGGGGCGCCTCAGCCCCAGCATTTT.